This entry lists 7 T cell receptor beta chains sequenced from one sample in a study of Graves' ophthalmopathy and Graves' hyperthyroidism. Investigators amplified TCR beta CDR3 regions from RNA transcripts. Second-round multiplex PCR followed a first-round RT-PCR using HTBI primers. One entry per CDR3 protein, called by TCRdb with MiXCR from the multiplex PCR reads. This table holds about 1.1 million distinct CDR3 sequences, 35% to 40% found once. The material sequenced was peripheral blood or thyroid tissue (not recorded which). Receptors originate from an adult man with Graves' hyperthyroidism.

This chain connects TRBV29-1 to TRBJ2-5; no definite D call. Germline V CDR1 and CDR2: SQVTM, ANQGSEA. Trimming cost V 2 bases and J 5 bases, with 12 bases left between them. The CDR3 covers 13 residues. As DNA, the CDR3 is TGCAGCGTTGAATGGCAGGTAGGGGAGACCCAGTACTTC. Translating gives CSVEWQVGETQYF.

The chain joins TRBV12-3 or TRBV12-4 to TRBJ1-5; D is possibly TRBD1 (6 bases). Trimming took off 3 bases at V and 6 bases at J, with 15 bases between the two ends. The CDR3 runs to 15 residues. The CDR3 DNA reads TGTGCCAGCAGTTTTAGCTGGGGGCAAGTTCAGCCCCAGCATTTT. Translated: CASSFSWGQVQPQHF.

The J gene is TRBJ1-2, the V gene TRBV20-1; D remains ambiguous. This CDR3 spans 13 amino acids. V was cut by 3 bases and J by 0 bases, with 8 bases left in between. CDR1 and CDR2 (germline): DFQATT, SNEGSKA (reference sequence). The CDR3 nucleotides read TGCAGTGCTAGTGCGGCAGCTAACTATGGCTACACCTTC. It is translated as CSASAAANYGYTF.

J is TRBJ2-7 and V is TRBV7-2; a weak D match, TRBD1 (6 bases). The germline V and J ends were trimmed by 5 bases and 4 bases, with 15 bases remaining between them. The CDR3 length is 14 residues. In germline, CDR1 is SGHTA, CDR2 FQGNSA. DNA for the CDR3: TGTGCCAGCAGCCCGCGGACAAGGGGGTACGAGCAGTACTTC. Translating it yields CASSPRTRGYEQYF.

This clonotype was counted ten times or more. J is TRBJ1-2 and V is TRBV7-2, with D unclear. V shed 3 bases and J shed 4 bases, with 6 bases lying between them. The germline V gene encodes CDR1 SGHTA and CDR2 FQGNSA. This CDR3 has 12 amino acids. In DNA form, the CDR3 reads TGTGCCAGCAGCTTGGTAACCTATGGCTACACCTTC. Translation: CASSLVTYGYTF. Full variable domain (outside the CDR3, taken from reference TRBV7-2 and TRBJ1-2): GAGVSQSPSNKVTEKGKDVELRCDPISGHTALYWYRQSLGQGLEFLIYFQGNSAPDKSGLPSDRFSAERTGGSVSTLTIQRTQQEDSAVYLCASSLVTYGYTFGSGTRLTVV.

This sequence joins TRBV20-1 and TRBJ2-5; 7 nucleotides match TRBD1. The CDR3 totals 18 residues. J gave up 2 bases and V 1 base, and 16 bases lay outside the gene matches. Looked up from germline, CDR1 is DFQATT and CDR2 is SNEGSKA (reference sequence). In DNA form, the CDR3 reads TGCAGTGCTAGAGTTAATGAGCCCGGGACAGAGAAACAAGAGACCCAGTACTTC. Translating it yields CSARVNEPGTEKQETQYF.

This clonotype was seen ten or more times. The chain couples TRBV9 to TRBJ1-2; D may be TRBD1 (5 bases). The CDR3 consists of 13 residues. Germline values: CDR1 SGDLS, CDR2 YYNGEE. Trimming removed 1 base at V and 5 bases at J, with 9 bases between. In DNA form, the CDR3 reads TGTGCCAGCAGCGTAACCGACAGATATGGCTACACCTTC. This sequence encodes CASSVTDRYGYTF.